The present T cell receptor beta chain was sequenced within a study of cytomegalovirus exposure and HLA in healthy donors (TCRdb year 2017). Looking at the study overall: An earlier analysis of some 550 of the donors reported 250 to 350 Gb of sequence data and roughly 100 million unique TCR beta sequences from some 180 million T cells. Donor age, sex, ethnicity and CMV serostatus were compiled alongside the repertoire data. Among roughly 400 genotyped donors of the cohort, an average of about 220,000 unique TCR beta nucleotide sequences was sequenced per donor, of which roughly 17% were non-productive. A later genetic analysis took genome-wide SNP genotypes for about three fifths of the roughly 700 donors and used that subset as a discovery cohort. An earlier analysis of around 580 of the donors used high-throughput TCR beta sequencing to judge whether each TCR beta V gene segment behaved as functional or pseudogenic. To predict cytomegalovirus infection status, the study combined high-throughput TCR immunosequencing, statistical association of individual TCRs with disease status, and machine learning. An early release covering roughly 600 HLA-typed donors comprised around 300 gigabases of sequencing data and approximately 85 million unique TCR sequences. Class I and class II HLA loci were covered by the typing at four-digit resolution. A later analysis re-analyzed previously published TCR beta repertoires from approximately 670 donors and added high-resolution HLA genotyping to study TCR occurrence patterns. The number of typed donors differed by locus: roughly 629-640 for A, B, C, DRB1 and DQB1; approximately 520 for DQA1; 606 for DPA1; and about 450 for DPB1. The study used immunosequencing to profile the T cell repertoires of approximately 630 subjects and linked those repertoires to cytomegalovirus serostatus. All discovery cohort repertoires had been generated using a single sequencing platform. The genetic ancestry cluster associated with self-reported Caucasian donors included roughly four fifths of the roughly 400 genotyped donors. Several DR-DQ haplotypes were handled as single units for association and clustering because linkage in the cohort was strong. In addition to the first cohort of 666 subjects, a separate validation cohort of 130 or so different subjects was used. Rather than drawing on any new phenotypic data, the later analysis identified candidate immune exposures from TCR beta sequences and the way those sequences occurred across donors. The study aimed to test whether cataloging public T cell receptors could reveal signatures of past pathogen exposure. Study-wide conclusions, independent of this receptor: Specific HLA alleles were associated with 15,000 to 20,000 TCR beta sequences at a false discovery rate of 0.05 in a later analysis. The only immune exposure information available for the cohort was CMV serostatus. Linkage disequilibrium might explain the correlated functional status among segregating V segments, but an unknown experimental factor could not be excluded. Compared with equally common non-associated chains, HLA-associated TCR beta chains in a later analysis were more clonally expanded and had lower generation probabilities. Only TCR beta chains were sequenced in this cohort, and the absence of alpha or paired-chain data limited detectable features. According to a later analysis, parvovirus B19, influenza, CMV and Epstein-Barr virus appeared linked to several top co-occurrence clusters. In an earlier analysis of about 540 of the donors, most TCR beta V segments were observed in productive rearrangements about 87% or about 30% of the time, broadly matching IMGT annotations. Most TCR sequences were observed very rarely across donors, whereas some public TCRs were present in many individuals. Because counts were too low, roughly 18 rarely observed V segments, including chromosome 9 orphons, were left out of the earlier analysis of 500 to 750 of the donors. A further reported finding was that TCR beta sequences accurately predicted the HLA-A and HLA-B alleles for most subjects in the first cohort. In a later genetic analysis, fewer N-insertions in productive TCRs were reported among donors in an Asian-associated ancestry cluster than the roughly 700-donor mean. HLA typing was unavailable for some donors at each locus, so association tests used only the typed subset. A later genetic analysis associated a missense DCLRE1C variant with V-gene and J-gene trimming of TCR beta chains, and an independent cohort replicated the association. According to the authors, the approach could potentially be generalized to other disease states and immunological phenotypes. Presence/absence analyses assumed roughly uniform sequencing depth across donors, an assumption that may not hold. In both the original and validation cohorts, the classifier was reported to diagnose cytomegalovirus status with high specificity and sensitivity. Some IMGT-functional V segments, including TRBV6-2 and TRBV6-3, could not be told apart with the 87-base-pair reads, so those segments were excluded. A later analysis found that TCR association rates varied across HLA loci, with DRB1 alleles showing the most associated TCRs and HLA-C alleles the fewest. Most CMV-associated TCR beta chains appeared to be HLA-restricted in a later analysis, and the HLA associations seemed to be driven largely by CMV exposure. A cluster of highly shared sequence variants was judged likely to represent a technical artifact of the sequencing pipeline. When HLA alleles, especially DR and DQ, strongly co-occurred, attributing TCR associations to individual alleles was difficult. In the study, 150 to 200 TCR beta chains were listed as associated with cytomegalovirus. In vitro tests confirmed that a few of the cytomegalovirus-associated TCR beta chains recognize cytomegalovirus antigens.

The cohort was made up of approximately 700 healthy bone marrow donors. All cohort members were sampled while nominally healthy, although unrecorded immune exposures were likely present. The donor tested CMV seronegative, placing the donor among the roughly 340 seronegative members of the cohort. Each donor provided a peripheral blood sample, and peripheral blood mononuclear cells were used for TCR beta sequencing. The Qiagen DNeasy Blood Extraction Kit was used to extract genomic DNA from the blood cell samples. This clone was seen once. It lacks a known antigen. Nothing much larger sits one base from this clone, and base qualities are not available. The V end gives up 3 bases and the J end 1 base, leaving 4 bases in the junction not matched to a gene. Reading from cysteine to phenylalanine, the CDR3 counts 15 amino acids. Only the CDR3 DNA stays, 45 bases, in frame from base 1. Per the germline V gene, MGHRA is the CDR1 and YSYEKL is the CDR2.

Library preparation was by the immunoSEQ multiplex PCR assay. For the multiplex PCR, a mixture combining 60 forward primers for TCR Vbeta segments and 13 reverse primers for TCR Jbeta segments was used. The CDR3 region of rearranged TCR beta genes was amplified from genomic DNA with a multiplex PCR assay. On the Illumina HiSeq System, the amplified TCR beta libraries were sequenced as 87-base-pair reads. Regarding the original processing steps: Across the 670 or so repertoires, a later analysis counted 80 million or so unique TCR beta chains, roughly 11 million of which were shared by at least two donors. Raw reads were error-corrected and collapsed into unique sequences with a nearest-neighbor algorithm that merged closely related sequences to remove PCR and sequencing errors. V, D and J gene segments were assigned by aligning CDR3 sequences to IMGT reference sequences. For a sequence to be retained, at least a six-nucleotide match to both a V gene segment and a J gene segment was required. A rearrangement counted as productive if the CDR3 had no stop codons and remained in frame with V and J, and every other rearrangement counted as non-productive. Following IMGT convention, CDR3 was defined as the stretch from the second conserved V-encoded cysteine up to the conserved J-encoded phenylalanine. The earlier analysis of 587 of the donors excluded sequences that lacked an unambiguous match to a single V gene segment. An earlier analysis of 500 to 700 of the donors classified V segments as functional when productive rearrangements were above 56.7% and as segregating when the standard deviation between donors was above 5%. A statistical classification framework was built for diagnosing cytomegalovirus status from the catalog of TCR beta chain sequences. A later analysis assigned V and J genes by comparing TCR nucleotide sequences with IMGT/GENE-DB human TR gene sequences. The TCRdist pipeline was used in a later analysis to assign CDR3 sequences and most-parsimonious VDJ recombination scenarios. In a later analysis, every TCR beta chain was defined by the combination of its CDR3 amino acid sequence and its V-gene family, and reads without a unique V-gene family were dropped. In a later analysis, nearly 600 highly shared, low-generation-probability nucleotide sequences were removed to address suspected cross-contamination and a sequencing artifact. A later analysis calculated a clonal expansion index for each public chain from normalized within-repertoire ranks of inferred template counts. In a later analysis, generation probabilities were computed using a VDJ recombination model fitted to out-of-frame rearrangements, and the results were checked against IGoR. Hypergeometric tests were used in a later analysis to score TCR-TCR, TCR-HLA and TCR-CMV co-occurrence, with a repertoire-size bias correction applied to the TCR pairs. False discovery rates were estimated in a later analysis by permuting HLA or CMV assignments 20 times. In a later analysis, co-occurring TCRs were grouped using DBSCAN, and TCRdist sequence similarity was added for clustering within HLA-allele-positive subsets. Co-occurrence clustering excluded repertoires with fewer than 30,000 or more than 120,000 public chains, plus five with anomalous nucleotide sharing. Drawn from immuneACCESS, this table holds only the in-frame rearrangements with V and J called that TCRdb kept. Clones are partly lost; checked studies trace under half to an unresolved V gene and leave the rest unexplained. The DNA was the basis for D and trimming; V, J and clone size are from that table. Across this sample there are around 300,000 clones, with over 85% seen only once. Roughly 2.1% of the sample belongs to the ten largest clones.

The clonotype comes from a woman aged 18-29 years in good health and CMV-seronegative. The sequence joins TRBV4-1 to TRBJ1-1; 8 central nucleotides agree with TRBD1. Specimen: PBMCs. The CDR3 is CASSQGDRTNTEAFF. The DNA reads TGCGCCAGCAGCCAGGGGGACAGGACGAACACTGAAGCTTTCTTT.